The next 26 T cell receptor beta chains were all read from a single sample in a study of blood T cell repertoires in COVID-19 (TCRdb year 2020). Libraries were constructed by the immunoSEQ multiplex PCR assay. TCRdb carries this immuneACCESS record with in-frame sequences only. Its versions omit some clonotypes, under half of them owing to an unresolved V gene in the studies checked, with the rest unexplained. Across this sample there are 310,000 or so clones, with approximately 88% seen only once. In total, the top ten clones hold around 6.6% of the sample. Material: peripheral blood. These receptors were taken from a man aged 18 to 29 who had recovered from COVID-19.

The CDR3 region has the DNA TGCGCCAGCAGCTTGGGTAGTCCAGATACGCAGTATTTT. Its translation is CASSLGSPDTQYF. The chain links TRBV5-1 to TRBJ2-3; D is uncertain. The V end lost 0 bases, the J end lost 4 bases, and 6 bases lay between the germline ends. This CDR3 has 13 residues. Germline V gene data show CDR1 as SGHRS and CDR2 as YFSETQ.

DNA of the CDR3: TGTGCCAGCAGGTCAGGCCCTGAAGCTTTCTTT. Its translation is CASRSGPEAFF. The V and J genes are TRBV6-5 and TRBJ1-1; D is ambiguous. The CDR3 extends over 11 amino acids. V was clipped by 6 bases and J by 6 bases, with 8 bases between them. Looked up from germline, CDR1 is MNHEY and CDR2 is SVGAGI.

The J gene is TRBJ1-2, the V gene TRBV6-6, with a weak D call TRBD1 (5 bases). Trimming removed 0 bases from V and 8 bases from J, with 13 bases in between. This CDR3 contains 14 residues. Germline V gives CDR1 MNHNY, CDR2 SVGAGI (reference sequence). Written as DNA, the CDR3 is TGTGCCAGCAGTTACTCGGGGCAGGTGAAAGGCTACACCTTC. Translated, it gives CASSYSGQVKGYTF.

The chain carries TRBV10-3 and TRBJ2-7; D is perhaps TRBD1 (6 bases). The CDR3 sequence is 14 residues long. From germline, CDR1 is ENHRY and CDR2 SYGVKD. V lost 0 bases and J 1 base, leaving 7 bases between the germline ends. CDR3 residues: CAISESDRSYEQYF. CDR3 sequence (DNA): TGTGCCATCAGTGAGTCCGACAGGTCCTACGAGCAGTACTTC.

This chain connects TRBV27 to TRBJ2-7, with 9 bases fitting TRBD1. With V trimmed by 5 bases and J by 7 bases, 9 bases remained unmatched. CDR1 is MNHEY and CDR2 is SMNVEV in the germline V gene (reference sequence). The CDR3 spans 14 residues. CDR3 loop: CASSHGQGPGEQYF. CDR3 in DNA: TGTGCCAGCAGTCACGGACAGGGGCCGGGGGAGCAGTACTTC.

The chain carries TRBV27 and TRBJ1-1, with D uncertain. Per the germline V gene, CDR1 is MNHEY and CDR2 is SMNVEV (reference sequence). V was shortened by 3 bases and J by 0 bases, with 11 bases between the two germline ends. The CDR3 runs 15 residues. CDR3 in amino acids: CASSFGVRMNTEAFF. Written as DNA, the CDR3 is TGTGCCAGCAGTTTTGGCGTGCGGATGAACACTGAAGCTTTCTTT.

The V and J genes are TRBV7-9 and TRBJ2-7; 11 bases fit TRBD2. CDR1 is SEHNR and CDR2 is FQNEAQ in the germline V gene (reference sequence). The CDR3 is 15 residues long. With 5 bases clipped from V and 6 bases from J, the junction kept 9 bases outside the gene matches. For the CDR3, the DNA is TGTGCCAGCAGCGGTACTAGCGGGGGAATCAGCGAGCAGTACTTC. It codes for CASSGTSGGISEQYF.

The chain has TRBV7-5 and TRBJ1-5. TRBV7-5 is noted as a pseudogene. The CDR3 sequence is 16 residues long. The CDR3 loop reads CARSKPGLVRNQPQHF. The CDR3 DNA reads as TGTGCCAGAAGCAAACCCGGACTAGTCCGGAATCAGCCCCAGCATTTT.

J is TRBJ2-6 and V is TRBV9, with 12 bases lining up with TRBD1. V lost 4 bases and J lost 4; bases outside the gene matches: 9. The CDR3 is made up of 18 amino acids. Looked up from germline, CDR1 is SGDLS and CDR2 is YYNGEE. The DNA of the CDR3 is TGTGCCAGCAGCATGAGGGACAGGGGGCGCGTGGGGGCCAACGTCCTGACTTTC. Amino acids: CASSMRDRGRVGANVLTF.

The chain joins TRBV29-1 to TRBJ1-3, with D unresolved. Germline CDR1 is SQVTM and CDR2 is ANQGSEA. V lost 7 bases and J lost 1, with 8 bases in between. This CDR3 has 12 amino acids. The CDR3 DNA follows: TGCAGCGGGGCCCTTTCTGGAAACACCATATATTTT. This codes for CSGALSGNTIYF.

The chain combines TRBV19 with TRBJ2-7; TRBD2 matches 8 bases. Germline values: CDR1 LNHDA, CDR2 SQIVND (reference sequence). The J segment lost 4 bases and the V segment lost 5 bases, leaving 13 bases of the junction unmatched. The CDR3 has 16 amino acids. Here the CDR3 DNA reads TGTGCCAGTAGTCCTCATTCGGGAGGGTTCGGATACGAGCAGTACTTC. Amino acids: CASSPHSGGFGYEQYF. Looking up the rest from reference TRBV19 and TRBJ2-7 gives the full variable domain: DGGITQSPKYLFRKEGQNVTLSCEQNLNHDAMYWYRQDPGQGLRLIYYSQIVNDFQKGDIAEGYSVSREKKESFPLTVTSAQKNPTAFYLCASSPHSGGFGYEQYFGPGTRLTVT.

The chain links TRBV13 to TRBJ2-1; 8 nucleotides align to TRBD2. From germline, CDR1 is PRHDT and CDR2 FYEKMQ (reference sequence). Unmatched junction bases numbered 12, after V lost 5 bases and J lost 6 bases. This CDR3 is 16 amino acids long. As DNA, the CDR3 is TGTGCCAGCAGCCACCGGACTAGCCTCGTTTCCAATGAGCAGTTCTTC. Translating it yields CASSHRTSLVSNEQFF.

Concerning this clone itself: Other nucleotide sequences in the sample specify the same CDR3. The rearrangement joins TRBV12-3 or TRBV12-4 to TRBJ2-2; D gene ambiguous. Trimming shortened V by 8 bases and J by 5 bases, and 6 bases separated the two germline ends. This CDR3 is built from 11 residues. CDR3 residues: CASLFTGELFF. The CDR3 DNA follows: TGTGCCAGCTTATTTACCGGGGAGCTGTTTTTT.

This chain uses TRBV15 with TRBJ1-6, with D possibly TRBD1 on 6 matching bases. The CDR3 extends over 15 amino acids. Germline V lookup: CDR1 LNHNV, CDR2 YYDKDF (reference sequence). Trimming took 4 bases from V and 7 from J, leaving 14 bases between them. The CDR3 sequence is CATSIYREGNSPLHF. The CDR3, as DNA: TGTGCCACCAGCATCTACAGGGAGGGGAATTCACCCCTCCACTTT.

Details on this clone: Germline is not matched at one junction end, which may reflect a read error. This sequence joins TRBV6-5 and TRBJ2-5, with D perhaps matching TRBD1 (6 bases). The CDR3 consists of 15 residues. Germline values: CDR1 MNHEY, CDR2 SVGAGI. CDR3 amino acids: CASSYEGVGQGTQYF. The CDR3 DNA reads TGTGCCAGCAGTTACGAGGGAGTGGGACAAGGGACCCAGTACTTC.

The chain has TRBV6-6 and TRBJ1-1, with D possibly being TRBD1 (5 bases). V lost 4 bases and J 1 base, leaving 10 bases between the germline ends. The CDR3 length is 14 residues. Per germline, CDR1 MNHNY and CDR2 SVGAGI (reference sequence). The CDR3 is CASSFRDGNTEAFF. The CDR3 DNA sequence: TGTGCCAGCAGTTTCAGGGATGGGAACACTGAAGCTTTCTTT.

This clone appeared a single time. This sequence joins TRBV30 and TRBJ1-6, with D maybe TRBD1 (5 bases). The CDR3 runs to 14 residues. The V end was cut by 8 bases, the J end by 7 bases, with 18 bases between. Germline-derived CDR1 and CDR2 are GTSNPN and SVGIG (reference sequence). The CDR3: CALTTGSGNSPLHF. The CDR3 nucleotides read TGTGCCCTTACCACAGGTTCGGGCAATTCACCCCTCCACTTT. Full variable domain (rest looked up from reference TRBV30 and TRBJ1-6): SQTIHQWPATLVQPVGSPLSLECTVEGTSNPNLYWYRQAAGRGLQLLFYSVGIGQISSEVPQNLSASRPQDRQFILSSKKLLLSDSGFYLCALTTGSGNSPLHFGNGTRLTVT.

This chain links TRBV5-4 with TRBJ1-1; no firm D call. Per the germline V gene, CDR1 is SGHNT and CDR2 is YYREEE (reference sequence). The CDR3 extends over 14 amino acids. V was pared by 4 bases and J by 7 bases, with 17 bases between. The CDR3 region has the DNA TGTGCCAGCAGCCCTACCACTCCCACCGGTGAAGCTTTCTTT. Its translation is CASSPTTPTGEAFF. Full variable domain (missing parts from reference TRBV5-4 and TRBJ1-1): ETGVTQSPTHLIKTRGQQVTLRCSSQSGHNTVSWYQQALGQGPQFIFQYYREEENGRGNFPPRFSGLQFPNYSSELNVNALELDDSALYLCASSPTTPTGEAFFGQGTRLTVV.

In DNA form, the CDR3 reads TGTGCCAGCAGGGACCTATGGACAGTTGGCTACACCTTC. Translated, it gives CASRDLWTVGYTF. This chain joins TRBV6-5 and TRBJ1-2, with D maybe TRBD1 (6 bases). Germline V CDR1 and CDR2: MNHEY, SVGAGI. V dropped 6 bases and J dropped 7 bases, with 15 bases sitting between them. The length of the CDR3 is 13 residues.

This chain connects TRBV7-9 to TRBJ1-3; D is possibly TRBD1 (5 bases). The germline V gene encodes CDR1 SEHNR and CDR2 FQNEAQ (reference sequence). Trimming shortened V by 5 bases and J by 1 base, and 12 bases separated the two germline ends. This CDR3 contains 15 residues. CDR3 bases: TGTGCCAGCAGCACCCCGACAGTTTCTGGAAACACCATATATTTT. It yields the protein CASSTPTVSGNTIYF.

V and J are TRBV4-3 and TRBJ1-5, with D possibly TRBD1 on 6 matching bases. Germline V gene lookup returns CDR1 LGHNA and CDR2 YSLEER. The CDR3 consists of 15 residues. Trimming left V 6 bases short and J 2 bases short, with 14 bases between. The CDR3 region is CASSQGRDRNQPQHF. As DNA, the CDR3 is TGCGCCAGCAGTCAGGGGAGGGATCGCAATCAGCCCCAGCATTTT.

The V and J genes are TRBV5-1 and TRBJ2-1, with a possible D match to TRBD2 (6 bases). Germline lookup yields CDR1 SGHRS and CDR2 YFSETQ. This CDR3 contains 13 residues. V was pared by 6 bases and J by 3 bases, with 10 bases between. The CDR3 DNA is TGCGCCAGCACCGGGGGAGACTACAATGAGCAGTTCTTC. Residues: CASTGGDYNEQFF. The full variable domain, rest sourced from reference TRBV5-1 and TRBJ2-1, is KAGVTQTPRYLIKTRGQQVTLSCSPISGHRSVSWYQQTPGQGLQFLFEYFSETQRNKGNFPGRFSGRQFSNSRSEMNVSTLELGDSALYLCASTGGDYNEQFFGPGTRLTVL.

Concerning this clone itself: The same CDR3 arises from other DNA sequences in this sample as well. J is TRBJ2-1 and V is TRBV20-1; D not resolved. Per germline, CDR1 DFQATT and CDR2 SNEGSKA (reference sequence). This CDR3 is 11 amino acids long. V was pared by 3 bases and J by 6 bases, with 6 bases between. CDR3 sequence reads: CSASPGNEQFF. The CDR3 region has the DNA TGCAGTGCTAGCCCGGGCAATGAGCAGTTCTTC.

This sequence joins TRBV2 and TRBJ1-4; possible D gene TRBD1, 5 bases. This CDR3 has 15 residues. V lost 3 bases and J 6 bases, leaving 14 bases between the germline ends. In germline, CDR1 is SNHLY, CDR2 FYNNEI. CDR3: CASSDPPGLDEKLFF. CDR3 bases: TGTGCCAGCAGTGACCCCCCAGGGTTGGATGAAAAACTGTTTTTT.

The chain links TRBV5-1 to TRBJ2-3; 8 bases are shared with TRBD1. Germline values: CDR1 SGHRS, CDR2 YFSETQ. The CDR3 is made up of 16 amino acids. V trimming: 4 bases; J trimming: 4 bases; junction bases outside the gene matches: 11. CDR3 bases: TGCGCCAGCAGCCTGCTTCTCGGACAGGGAGCAGATACGCAGTATTTT. This codes for CASSLLLGQGADTQYF.

V is TRBV27 and J is TRBJ2-4; the D gene is possibly TRBD2 (6 bases). From germline, CDR1 is MNHEY and CDR2 SMNVEV (reference sequence). This CDR3 spans 13 amino acids. Between the trimmed V and J ends, which lost 6 bases and 1 base, there was a span of 7 bases. The CDR3 spells CASSRGAKNIQYF. Written as DNA, the CDR3 is TGTGCCAGCAGCCGGGGGGCCAAAAACATTCAGTACTTC.